These 27 T cell receptor beta chains originate from one sample sequenced in a study of blood T cell repertoires in COVID-19. The method was immunoSEQ multiplex PCR; TCRdb's version includes in-frame clones alone and lacks a portion of them. The sample includes 260,000 or so clones, 65% to 90% seen only once; the top ten take about 14%. Sequences were obtained from PBMCs or T cells enriched from blood (not recorded which). The receptors come from a man between 18 and 29 years old who had recovered from COVID-19.

This clone occurred a few times. This chain connects TRBV5-1 to TRBJ1-5; unclear D gene. Germline V gene data show CDR1 as SGHRS and CDR2 as YFSETQ. The V end was cut by 4 bases, the J end by 5 bases, with 10 bases between. The CDR3 loop spans 13 amino acids. The CDR3 coding sequence is TGCGCCAGCAGCCCGGCCGGAGATCAGCCCCAGCATTTT. It encodes CASSPAGDQPQHF.

This chain links TRBV7-9 with TRBJ2-7, with D perhaps matching TRBD2 (5 bases). The CDR3 spans 14 residues. CDR1 and CDR2 from the germline V gene are SEHNR and FQNEAQ (reference sequence). The V end lost 5 bases, the J end lost 2 bases, and 13 bases lay between the germline ends. CDR3 nucleotide sequence: TGTGCCAGCAGCCCTAGGACTGTTCCCTACGAGCAGTACTTC. Its protein is CASSPRTVPYEQYF.

The chain recombines TRBV11-2 with TRBJ1-3; perhaps TRBD1 as D (6 bases). Germline-derived CDR1 and CDR2 are SGHAT and FQNNGV. V was cut by 4 bases and J by 0 bases, with 7 bases left in between. The CDR3 runs 14 residues. The CDR3 region is CASSSRGSGNTIYF. CDR3 bases: TGTGCCAGCAGCTCCAGGGGCTCTGGAAACACCATATATTTT.

The chain recombines TRBV14 with TRBJ1-2; the match to TRBD1 covers 9 bases. The CDR3 is 15 residues long. J was trimmed by 3 bases and V by 4 bases; bases with no gene match: 6. Germline CDR1 and CDR2: SGHDN and FVKESK. The CDR3 DNA follows: TGTGCCAGCAGCCGAATAAACAGGGGGCACTATGGCTACACCTTC. Translation gives CASSRINRGHYGYTF.

V is TRBV7-9 and J is TRBJ1-1; D perhaps matches TRBD1 (5 bases). This CDR3 is built from 13 residues. Trimming took off 8 bases at V and 3 bases at J, with 13 bases between the two ends. The germline CDR1 and CDR2 sequences are SEHNR and FQNEAQ (reference sequence). The CDR3 DNA reads TGTGCCAGCGGGGGGTTCTCTGACACTGAAGCTTTCTTT. This sequence encodes CASGGFSDTEAFF.

This chain links TRBV30 with TRBJ1-5; D gene unclear. Germline lookup yields CDR1 GTSNPN and CDR2 SVGIG (reference sequence). V was pared by 1 base and J by 1 base, with 5 bases between. This CDR3 is built from 13 residues. DNA of the CDR3: TGTGCCTGGAGTGAACAGAGCAATCAGCCCCAGCATTTT. Its translation: CAWSEQSNQPQHF.

The chain uses TRBV5-6 and TRBJ2-5, with 8 bases that match TRBD2. From germline, CDR1 is SGHDT and CDR2 YYEEEE. The CDR3 consists of 14 residues. J was trimmed by 5 bases and V by 2 bases; bases with no gene match: 5. Here the CDR3 DNA reads TGTGCCAGCAGCTTCCGGGGGGGCGCGGAGACCCAGTACTTC. Protein product: CASSFRGGAETQYF.

The chain combines TRBV29-1 with TRBJ2-1; D is unclear. The CDR3 runs to 15 residues. Germline V gene data show CDR1 as SQVTM and CDR2 as ANQGSEA. Trimming shortened V by 4 bases and J by 0 bases, and 13 bases separated the two germline ends. In nucleotides, the CDR3 is TGCAGCGTTGTATTAGGCGGAAGCTCCTACAATGAGCAGTTCTTC. It encodes CSVVLGGSSYNEQFF.

This chain uses TRBV28 with TRBJ1-4; 7 nucleotides line up with TRBD1. V shed 8 bases and J 1 base; nucleotides not matched to a gene: 16. The V gene's germline CDR1 is MDHEN and CDR2 SYDVKM. This CDR3 comprises 18 residues. For the CDR3, the DNA is TGTGCCAGCGCGCTCCGAGGGGGCTACGGGGTAACTAATGAAAAACTGTTTTTT. Translating it yields CASALRGGYGVTNEKLFF. The whole variable domain, filled in from reference TRBV28 and TRBJ1-4, reads DVKVTQSSRYLVKRTGEKVFLECVQDMDHENMFWYRQDPGLGLRLIYFSYDVKMKEKGDIPEGYSVSREKKERFSLILESASTNQTSMYLCASALRGGYGVTNEKLFFGSGTQLSVL.

This chain links TRBV2 with TRBJ2-1; 10 bases fit TRBD2. With 6 bases clipped from V and 4 bases from J, the junction kept 6 bases outside the gene matches. From germline, CDR1 is SNHLY and CDR2 FYNNEI. This CDR3 has 15 amino acids. The CDR3 DNA follows: TGTGCCAGCAGGGAAACTAGCGGGGTTTACAATGAGCAGTTCTTC. This encodes CASRETSGVYNEQFF.

The CDR3 nucleotides read TGTGCCAGCAGCGTGTCGGGAGGGAGCTCCTACAATGAGCAGTTCTTC. Protein: CASSVSGGSSYNEQFF. The chain carries TRBV9 and TRBJ2-1, with 8 bases fitting TRBD2. V shed 2 bases, J shed 0 bases, and the junction held 4 bases outside the gene matches. Germline CDR1 SGDLS, CDR2 YYNGEE. The CDR3 runs 16 residues. Together with reference TRBV9 and TRBJ2-1, the CDR3 gives the full variable domain: DSGVTQTPKHLITATGQRVTLRCSPRSGDLSVYWYQQSLDQGLQFLIQYYNGEERAKGNILERFSAQQFPDLHSELNLSSLELGDSALYFCASSVSGGSSYNEQFFGPGTRLTVL.

V usage is TRBV15 and J usage is TRBJ1-4; 10 bases match TRBD1. Losses at the gene ends were 5 bases for V and 8 bases for J; bases not matched to a gene: 8. Germline V lookup: CDR1 LNHNV, CDR2 YYDKDF (reference sequence). The length of the CDR3 is 15 residues. The CDR3 here is CATSRQGARGEKLFF. The CDR3 DNA is TGTGCCACCAGCCGACAGGGGGCGCGGGGAGAAAAACTGTTTTTT.

This chain connects TRBV11-2 to TRBJ1-2; no definite D call. V lost 0 bases and J lost 5, with 7 bases in between. The germline gives CDR1 SGHAT, CDR2 FQNNGV. The CDR3 is 13 amino acids. DNA of the CDR3: TGTGCCAGCAGCTTAGATTTCCCTTATGGCTACACCTTC. Its translation is CASSLDFPYGYTF.

V usage is TRBV7-2 and J usage is TRBJ2-5; 8 bases map to TRBD1. V dropped 3 bases and J dropped 5; count of bases not matched to a gene: 5. Germline values: CDR1 SGHTA, CDR2 FQGNSA. This CDR3 region has 14 residues. CDR3 protein: CASSLGTGWETQYF. CDR3 bases: TGTGCCAGCAGCTTGGGGACAGGCTGGGAGACCCAGTACTTC.

The CDR3 is CASSPGVVLNYGYTF. CDR3 DNA: TGTGCCAGCAGTCCAGGGGTCGTACTAAACTATGGCTACACCTTC. The chain links TRBV27 to TRBJ1-2, with a tentative D call TRBD1 (6 bases). V was trimmed by 5 bases and J by 2 bases, leaving 15 bases between them. CDR3 length equals 15 residues. Germline lookup yields CDR1 MNHEY and CDR2 SMNVEV (reference sequence).

About this clone itself: A read error may account for a junction end that differs from germline. The chain joins TRBV7-7 to TRBJ2-6; 8 nucleotides agree with TRBD2. Germline V gene data show CDR1 as SSHAT and CDR2 as FNYEAQ (reference sequence). The CDR3 totals 15 residues. The CDR3 loop reads CASSPGLGGANVLTF. In DNA form, the CDR3 reads TGTGCTAGCAGCCCGGGACTAGGAGGGGCCAACGTCCTGACTTTC.

V usage is TRBV7-9 and J usage is TRBJ1-6, with TRBD1 matching 9 bases. V trimming: 7 bases; J trimming: 7 bases; junction bases outside the gene matches: 2. The CDR3 runs 13 residues. Germline CDR1 SEHNR, CDR2 FQNEAQ (reference sequence). The CDR3 protein is CASNGQGNSPLHF. The CDR3 DNA reads as TGTGCCAGCAACGGACAGGGGAATTCACCCCTCCACTTT.

This chain links TRBV5-6 with TRBJ2-7, with 9 bases identical to TRBD1. V was clipped by 6 bases and J by 3 bases; unmatched bases: 7. The CDR3 has 14 residues. Per the germline V gene, CDR1 is SGHDT and CDR2 is YYEEEE. CDR3 protein: CASTWGQGVYEQYF. In nucleotides, the CDR3 is TGTGCCAGCACCTGGGGACAGGGTGTCTACGAGCAGTACTTC. Together with reference TRBV5-6 and TRBJ2-7, the CDR3 gives the full variable domain: DAGVTQSPTHLIKTRGQQVTLRCSPKSGHDTVSWYQQALGQGPQFIFQYYEEEERQRGNFPDRFSGHQFPNYSSELNVNALLLGDSALYLCASTWGQGVYEQYFGPGTRLTVT.

The CDR3 is CASRQQGTDTQYF. As DNA, the CDR3 is TGTGCCAGCAGGCAACAGGGCACAGATACGCAGTATTTT. V is TRBV28 and J is TRBJ2-3, with D tentatively TRBD1 (5 bases). This CDR3 region has 13 residues. CDR1 MDHEN and CDR2 SYDVKM come from the germline V gene. V dropped 6 bases and J dropped 1 base, with 8 bases sitting between them.

The CDR3 is CASSLGVGNSPLHF. CDR3 in DNA: TGTGCCAGCAGCCTCGGGGTGGGGAATTCACCCCTCCACTTT. This rearrangement joins TRBV6-5 to TRBJ1-6; D is uncertain. V lost 6 bases and J 7 bases, leaving 13 bases between the germline ends. The CDR3 is made up of 14 amino acids. The germline CDR1 and CDR2 sequences are MNHEY and SVGAGI.

This rearrangement joins TRBV27 to TRBJ2-1; 8 bases are shared with TRBD1. V dropped 4 bases and J dropped 8; count of bases not matched to a gene: 1. The CDR3 is 12 residues long. Germline-derived CDR1 and CDR2 are MNHEY and SMNVEV (reference sequence). CDR3 sequence reads: CASSSRGHEQFF. The CDR3 coding sequence is TGTGCCAGCAGTTCCAGGGGGCATGAGCAGTTCTTC.

This clone was counted between two and nine times. J is TRBJ2-1 and V is TRBV5-1; 8 positions match TRBD2. Per germline, CDR1 SGHRS and CDR2 YFSETQ. This CDR3 is built from 16 residues. J was trimmed by 3 bases and V by 5 bases; bases with no gene match: 10. CDR3 sequence (DNA): TGCGCCAGCAGAGGGACGGGGGGGCCAAGCTACAATGAGCAGTTCTTC. Its protein product is CASRGTGGPSYNEQFF.

The V and J genes are TRBV10-1 and TRBJ1-1; D not certain. CDR1 and CDR2 (germline): WNHNN, SYGVQD (reference sequence). V was cut by 1 base and J by 1 base, with 4 bases left in between. The CDR3 runs 13 residues. CDR3 in amino acids: CASSEFRNTEAFF. In DNA, the CDR3 is TGCGCCAGCAGTGAGTTTAGGAACACTGAAGCTTTCTTT.

The chain couples TRBV13 to TRBJ2-1; 8 bases are shared with TRBD1. Germline CDR1 PRHDT, CDR2 FYEKMQ (reference sequence). With 5 bases clipped from V and 7 bases from J, the junction kept 13 bases outside the gene matches. This CDR3 has 16 residues. The CDR3 region has the DNA TGTGCCAGCAGCCCAGAGGGTATGACAGGGGTGAATGAGCAGTTCTTC. Its protein is CASSPEGMTGVNEQFF.

The rearrangement uses TRBV5-1 and TRBJ1-4; weak D call: TRBD1 (5 bases). Trimming left V 4 bases short and J 1 base short, with 14 bases between. This CDR3 is built from 16 residues. The germline V gene encodes CDR1 SGHRS and CDR2 YFSETQ. CDR3 coding DNA: TGCGCCAGCAGCCCCAATATCGGGGGAACTAATGAAAAACTGTTTTTT. This translates into CASSPNIGGTNEKLFF.

The genes are TRBV27 and TRBJ1-2, with unresolved D. The CDR3 has 14 residues. CDR1 MNHEY and CDR2 SMNVEV come from the germline V gene (reference sequence). Trimming removed 2 bases from V and 7 bases from J, with 14 bases in between. In nucleotides, the CDR3 is TGTGCCAGCAGTTTAGATAAAGGAGTATTTGGCTACACCTTC. Translated, it gives CASSLDKGVFGYTF.

The J gene is TRBJ1-4, the V gene TRBV4-1, with 7 bases lining up with TRBD1. The CDR3 is 16 residues long. Germline lookup yields CDR1 MGHRA and CDR2 YSYEKL. The junction had 12 bases not matched to a gene; V was cut back by 4 bases and J by 7 bases. The CDR3 is CASSPSDGTVGEKLFF. DNA of the CDR3: TGCGCCAGCAGCCCTTCGGACGGGACAGTGGGTGAAAAACTGTTTTTT.